The sequence of this T cell receptor (beta chain) was determined in a study of identical twins. One entry per CDR3 protein, called by TCRdb with MiXCR from the 5' RACE reads. The sample consists of 690,000 or so distinct CDR3 sequences, under 9% of them appearing once. The CDR3 is 16 residues long. CDR1 and CDR2 from the germline V gene are SNHLY and FYNNEI. Unmatched junction bases numbered 5, after V lost 1 base and J lost 0 bases. Another study also made use of these data, one on yellow fever vaccine responses in identical twins.

Sequenced input: PBMCs. The chain links TRBV2 to TRBJ2-7; 8 bases line up with TRBD2. The TCR originated in a woman under 30 in good health. The CDR3 region is CASSEGLAGYSYEQYF. The CDR3 nucleotides read TGTGCCAGCAGTGAAGGTCTAGCGGGCTACTCCTACGAGCAGTACTTC.